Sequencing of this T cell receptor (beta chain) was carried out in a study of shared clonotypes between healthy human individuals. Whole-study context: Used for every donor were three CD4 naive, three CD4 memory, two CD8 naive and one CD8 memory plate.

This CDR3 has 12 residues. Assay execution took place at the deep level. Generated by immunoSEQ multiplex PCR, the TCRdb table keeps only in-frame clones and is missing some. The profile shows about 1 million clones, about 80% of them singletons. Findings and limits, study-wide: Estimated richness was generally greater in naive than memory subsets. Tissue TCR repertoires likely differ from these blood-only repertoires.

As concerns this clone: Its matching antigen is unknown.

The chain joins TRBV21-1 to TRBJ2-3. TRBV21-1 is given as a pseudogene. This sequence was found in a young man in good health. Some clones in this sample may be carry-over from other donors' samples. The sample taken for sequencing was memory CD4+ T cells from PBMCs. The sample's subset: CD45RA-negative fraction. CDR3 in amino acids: CASSERTDTQYF. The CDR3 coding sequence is TGTGCCAGCAGCGAACGCACAGATACGCAGTATTTT.